This TCR beta chain appears in the sequencing data of a study of tissue T cells after allogeneic stem cell transplantation. Findings and limits, study-wide: Within patients, tissue anatomy strongly shaped TCR repertoire composition.

This clone was seen only a few times. The antigen remains unidentified. Germline and genes here are mouse. TCRdb's table, derived via immunoSEQ multiplex PCR, lists solely in-frame clones and lacks some. The table records about 9,000 clones, more than 35% of them present only once. Regarding time point: mouse harvest day 14 after allogeneic transplant. Each mouse received 10^7 T-cell-depleted marrow cells plus 10^6 splenic CD5+ T cells by tail vein. The sample taken for sequencing was skin. This clonotype was obtained from a female BALB/c mouse given C57BL/6 T cells with graft-versus-host disease after an allogeneic hematopoietic cell transplant.

The CDR3 is CASSLVQNTLYF. The sequenced CDR3 bases are TGTGCCAGCAGTCTGGTCCAAAACACCTTGTAC. This sequence joins TRBV26 and TRBJ2-4, with unresolved D. Read sequence stops 1 residue before the CDR3 end, and the germline J gene provides the missing end. V shed 2 bases and J shed 3 bases, with 3 bases lying between them. The CDR3 runs to 12 residues. Germline CDR1 KGHPV, CDR2 FQNQEV (reference sequence).